This T cell receptor beta chain was sequenced for a study of response to subunit inactivated influenza vaccine. This clonotype occurred a few times. The antigen remains unidentified. TCRdb recomputed calls from the RT-PCR reads with MiXCR, one row per CDR3 protein. The table includes hundreds of thousands of distinct CDR3 sequences, about 14% detected once. Study observations and caveats: Authors suggested each seasonal influenza vaccination recruits few new T cells.

From germline, CDR1 is SGHTA and CDR2 FQGNSA. V lost 1 base and J lost 5; bases outside the gene matches: 6. This CDR3 is built from 15 residues. The chain recombines TRBV7-2 with TRBJ1-1, with TRBD1 matching over 8 bases. Specimen: PBMCs from blood, collected roughly 15 days before vaccination. The sequence was collected from a man aged 45-65 years who received an inactivated influenza vaccine. This chain's CDR3 is CASSLGHRGTTEAFF. In nucleotides, the CDR3 is TGTGCCAGCAGCTTAGGCCACAGGGGGACAACTGAAGCTTTCTTT.